The clone carrying this T cell receptor (beta chain) was detected only a few times. What it binds is unknown. TCRdb itself ran the reads through MiXCR, one entry per CDR3 protein. The sample includes about 890,000 distinct CDR3 sequences, about a third of them seen just once. This entry is derived from a study of T cell repertoires in cytomegalovirus infection. Study overall: Recently identified HLA-C-restricted and well-studied HLA-B-restricted CMV epitopes were used.

Germline trimming cut 5 bases from V and 3 bases from J; bases unmatched to any gene: 12. The CDR3 runs 16 residues. CDR1 and CDR2 (germline): MNHNS, SASEGT. The study's findings and limits: Cumulative frequency (of public TCR beta family members) identified carriers of CMV plus the relevant HLA. What dominated the ex vivo response were HLA-C-restricted CMV-specific TCR beta clonotypes.

The sample consisted of cultured CD8+ T cells from PBMCs, taken from culture after CMV antigen stimulation. This sequence originates from a human donor in good health (CMV status not recorded). Some clones in this sample may be carry-over from other donors' samples. The V gene is TRBV6-1, the J gene TRBJ2-5; TRBD1 agrees at 7 bases. The CDR3 is CASSMSETGFEETQYF. CDR3 coding DNA: TGTGCCAGCAGTATGTCGGAGACAGGGTTTGAAGAGACCCAGTACTTC.